Shown below are 19 T cell receptor beta chains from a single sample sequenced in a study of blood T cell repertoires in COVID-19. Sequencing was performed with immunoSEQ multiplex PCR; in TCRdb, only in-frame clones are kept and a portion is missing. The table has 110,000 to 150,000 clones, over 75% seen once. Sequences were obtained from peripheral blood. The receptors were gathered from a man between 65 and 85 years old with acute or convalescent COVID-19.

This clone was detected a few times. V is TRBV2 and J is TRBJ1-2; TRBD1 matches 7 bases. The CDR3 consists of 15 residues. The junction had 13 bases not matched to a gene; V was cut back by 6 bases and J by 6 bases. The germline V gene has CDR1 SNHLY and CDR2 FYNNEI. The CDR3 reads CASSGTLRGQDGYTF. The CDR3 DNA reads as TGTGCCAGCAGCGGAACTCTCCGCGGACAGGATGGCTACACCTTC. Filled out from reference TRBV2 and TRBJ1-2, the complete variable domain reads EPEVTQTPSHQVTQMGQEVILRCVPISNHLYFYWYRQILGQKVEFLVSFYNNEISEKSEIFDDQFSVERPDGSNFTLKIRSTKLEDSAMYFCASSGTLRGQDGYTFGSGTRLTVV.

CDR3 amino acids: CASSLAGRYGYTF. CDR3 DNA sequence: TGTGCCAGCAGCCTGGCAGGGAGGTATGGCTACACCTTC. The rearrangement links TRBV12-3 or TRBV12-4 to TRBJ1-2; D perhaps matches TRBD1 (5 bases). The V and J ends lost 6 bases and 5 bases respectively, with 13 bases between them. CDR3 length: 13 amino acids.

This clone was found once. The CDR3 DNA is TGTGCCAGCAGCTTATTAAGCCAGGGGATGAAACTTGAGGCTTTCTTT. Its translation: CASSLLSQGMKLEAFF. V usage is TRBV7-8 and J usage is TRBJ1-1, with D possibly TRBD1 on 6 matching bases. In germline, CDR1 is SGHVS, CDR2 FQNEAQ. Trimming shortened V by 2 bases and J by 11 bases, and 24 bases separated the two germline ends. The CDR3 extends over 16 amino acids.

This chain connects TRBV27 to TRBJ2-1; maybe TRBD2 (6 bases). V was clipped by 0 bases and J by 2 bases, with 8 bases between them. This CDR3 is 15 amino acids long. Germline loops: CDR1 MNHEY, CDR2 SMNVEV (reference sequence). The CDR3 coding sequence is TGTGCCAGCAGTTTATCCCGACTAGCCTACAATGAGCAGTTCTTC. Encoded protein: CASSLSRLAYNEQFF.

The chain is built from TRBV14 and TRBJ1-1, with 8 nucleotides matching TRBD1. This CDR3 is built from 17 residues. Germline-derived CDR1 and CDR2 are SGHDN and FVKESK. Trimming cost V 0 bases and J 6 bases; bases outside gene matches: 12. The CDR3, as DNA: TGTGCCAGCAGCCAAGAGGGGACAGGACCCTTGGGGGCTGAAGCTTTCTTT. Residues: CASSQEGTGPLGAEAFF.

V gene TRBV10-2 combines with J gene TRBJ2-7; 12 bases match TRBD2. Trimming cost V 6 bases and J 5 bases; bases outside gene matches: 8. There are 15 residues in the CDR3. The germline V gene encodes CDR1 WSHSY and CDR2 SAAADI. The CDR3 reads CASRLAGGRVDEQYF. As DNA, the CDR3 is TGCGCCAGCAGACTAGCGGGAGGCCGAGTCGACGAGCAGTACTTC.

The chain carries TRBV19 and TRBJ2-1; 11 bases line up with TRBD2. In germline, CDR1 is LNHDA, CDR2 SQIVND (reference sequence). This CDR3 contains 19 residues. V shed 4 bases, J shed 1 base, and the junction held 12 bases outside the gene matches. CDR3 DNA sequence: TGTGCCAGTAGTACTAGCGGGAGGTCCTATTGGGGTTCCTACAATGAGCAGTTCTTC. It encodes CASSTSGRSYWGSYNEQFF. Full variable domain (remainder filled in from reference TRBV19 and TRBJ2-1): DGGITQSPKYLFRKEGQNVTLSCEQNLNHDAMYWYRQDPGQGLRLIYYSQIVNDFQKGDIAEGYSVSREKKESFPLTVTSAQKNPTAFYLCASSTSGRSYWGSYNEQFFGPGTRLTVL.

The CDR3, as DNA: TGTGCCAGCAGGTTTAACCCGGGACAGGGTTTCGGCTACACCTTC. Translation gives CASRFNPGQGFGYTF. V is TRBV28 and J is TRBJ1-2; 9 bases are a match to TRBD1. Germline V gives CDR1 MDHEN, CDR2 SYDVKM. The V gene end was trimmed by 6 bases and the J gene end by 8 bases; junction bases not matched to a gene: 13. This CDR3 region has 15 residues.

The J gene is TRBJ2-1, the V gene TRBV7-3; 10 bases agree with TRBD2. Germline CDR1 is SGHTA and CDR2 is FQGTGA. The CDR3 runs to 15 residues. The trim removed 2 bases at V and 9 bases at J, leaving 7 bases unmatched. CDR3 DNA: TGTGCCAGCAGCTTAGGGACTAGCGTTGTAAGTGAGCAGTTCTTC. The encoded protein is CASSLGTSVVSEQFF.

This clone appeared a single time. The chain combines TRBV28 with TRBJ1-5; D is ambiguous. Per the germline V gene, CDR1 is MDHEN and CDR2 is SYDVKM. V was pared by 3 bases and J by 7 bases, with 7 bases between. This CDR3 has 12 residues. The CDR3 protein is CASSLRVQPQHF. As DNA, the CDR3 is TGTGCCAGCAGTTTGAGAGTCCAGCCCCAGCATTTT.

The CDR3, as DNA: TGTGCCATCAGTGACCCCTCAAACGGAGGGACCCATCCGAGAAAACTGTTTTTT. It specifies CAISDPSNGGTHPRKLFF. The chain links TRBV10-3 to TRBJ1-4; perhaps TRBD1 as D (5 bases). The germline CDR1 and CDR2 sequences are ENHRY and SYGVKD. The CDR3 consists of 18 residues. Trimming took 3 bases from V and 10 from J, leaving 27 bases between them.

The genes are TRBV5-1 and TRBJ2-2; 7 bases are a match to TRBD1. The CDR3 is made up of 15 amino acids. V was pared by 4 bases and J by 2 bases, with 5 bases of the junction left unmatched. Per germline, CDR1 SGHRS and CDR2 YFSETQ. CDR3 protein: CASSPGTVNTGELFF. CDR3 coding DNA: TGCGCCAGCAGCCCTGGGACAGTCAACACCGGGGAGCTGTTTTTT.

The J gene is TRBJ2-7, the V gene TRBV5-6, with 10 bases identical to TRBD1. This CDR3 has 14 amino acids. J lost 3 bases, V lost 4 bases, and 4 bases had no gene match. Per germline, CDR1 SGHDT and CDR2 YYEEEE. The DNA of the CDR3 is TGTGCCAGCAGCCGACAGGGGGCAGTCTACGAGCAGTACTTC. It specifies CASSRQGAVYEQYF.

As to this clone: Other DNA sequences in this sample translate to the same CDR3. The genes are TRBV5-1 and TRBJ2-6; unclear D gene. The germline CDR1 and CDR2 sequences are SGHRS and YFSETQ. The CDR3 covers 15 residues. Trimming took 0 bases from V and 1 from J, leaving 5 bases between them. For the CDR3, the DNA is TGCGCCAGCAGCTTGGTAGAATCTGGGGCCAACGTCCTGACTTTC. Its protein product is CASSLVESGANVLTF.

The J gene is TRBJ1-6, the V gene TRBV5-1, with D possibly being TRBD1 (5 bases). CDR3 length: 16 amino acids. V shed 4 bases and J shed 0 bases, with 11 bases lying between them. Germline V gene lookup returns CDR1 SGHRS and CDR2 YFSETQ. CDR3 sequence reads: CASSTGDNSYNSPLHF. Here the CDR3 DNA reads TGCGCCAGCAGCACAGGAGACAACTCCTATAATTCACCCCTCCACTTT.

The CDR3, as DNA: TGTGCCAGCAGCATTCCCAAGGGGGACAGTTTGAACACCGGGGAGCTGTTTTTT. It translates to CASSIPKGDSLNTGELFF. The chain recombines TRBV7-8 with TRBJ2-2, with 7 bases lining up with TRBD1. Germline CDR1 is SGHVS and CDR2 is FQNEAQ. The trim removed 5 bases at V and 1 base at J, leaving 13 bases unmatched. This CDR3 region has 18 residues. Using reference TRBV7-8 and TRBJ2-2 for the parts outside the CDR3, the full variable domain is GAGVSQSPRYKVAKRGQDVALRCDPISGHVSLFWYQQALGQGPEFLTYFQNEAQLDKSGLPSDRFFAERPEGSVSTLKIQRTQQEDSAVYLCASSIPKGDSLNTGELFFGEGSRLTVL.

This clone has a handful of counts. The rearrangement links TRBV7-9 to TRBJ2-7; 11 bases map to TRBD1. In germline, CDR1 is SEHNR, CDR2 FQNEAQ (reference sequence). The V and J ends lost 5 bases and 4 bases, in that order; junction bases with no gene match: 4. The CDR3 is made up of 14 amino acids. The CDR3, as DNA: TGTGCCAGCAGCCCGGGACAGGGGGATTACGAGCAGTACTTC. Its translation: CASSPGQGDYEQYF.

In DNA form, the CDR3 reads TGCGCCAGCAGCTTGGTCGCAGGGTACGGCGACTATGGCTACACCTTC. Translation gives CASSLVAGYGDYGYTF. The rearrangement joins TRBV5-1 to TRBJ1-2; TRBD1 is a possible D gene (5 bases). The CDR3 consists of 16 residues. The V gene's germline CDR1 is SGHRS and CDR2 YFSETQ. The V and J ends lost 0 bases and 3 bases respectively, with 15 bases between them.

This clone was observed a handful of times. The V gene is TRBV5-4, the J gene TRBJ1-3; D call uncertain. Germline V lookup: CDR1 SGHNT, CDR2 YYREEE (reference sequence). Deletions cut 4 bases from V and 0 bases from J, with 11 bases between. This CDR3 comprises 15 residues. CDR3 region: CASSAQEVSGNTIYF. DNA of the CDR3: TGTGCCAGCAGCGCCCAAGAGGTCTCTGGAAACACCATATATTTT.